Below are 27 T cell receptor beta chains sequenced from a single sample in a study of post-analysis software for immune sequencing data. The TCR beta cDNA libraries carried unique molecular identifiers. TCRdb redid the calling of the PCR reads with MiXCR, one entry per CDR3 protein. Here the sample spans 150,000 or so distinct CDR3 sequences, under 40% being singletons. The input for sequencing was blood, taken after autologous hematopoietic stem cell transplantation. Receptors originate from a girl between 10 and 17 years old with multiple sclerosis.

The CDR3 sequence is CASSTEGGDEKLFF. The CDR3 coding sequence is TGTGCCAGCAGCACAGAGGGGGGGGATGAAAAACTGTTTTTT. The gene calls are TRBV7-2 and TRBJ1-4; D possibly corresponds to TRBD1 (6 bases). Germline V CDR1 and CDR2: SGHTA, FQGNSA. V was shortened by 5 bases and J by 6 bases, with 13 bases between the two germline ends. The CDR3 loop spans 14 amino acids.

This clonotype was detected only once. This sequence joins TRBV5-1 and TRBJ2-2; no clear D. Trimming left V 4 bases short and J 4 bases short, with 11 bases between. Germline V lookup: CDR1 SGHRS, CDR2 YFSETQ. The CDR3 length is 14 residues. In DNA form, the CDR3 reads TGCGCCAGCAGCCGGGTATTTAGCACCGGGGAGCTGTTTTTT. This encodes CASSRVFSTGELFF.

The V call is TRBV7-3, the J call TRBJ2-3; perhaps TRBD1 as D (5 bases). The CDR3 is made up of 15 amino acids. Looked up from germline, CDR1 is SGHTA and CDR2 is FQGTGA. The V end lost 3 bases, the J end lost 3 bases, and 13 bases lay between the germline ends. CDR3 nucleotide sequence: TGTGCCAGCAGCTTGGGGCAGGCGGCTACAGATACGCAGTATTTT. It specifies CASSLGQAATDTQYF.

This clonotype was found a few times. This chain joins TRBV2 and TRBJ2-7, with D possibly being TRBD2 (5 bases). CDR3 length equals 15 residues. Germline loops: CDR1 SNHLY, CDR2 FYNNEI. The V end lost 3 bases, the J end lost 6 bases, and 18 bases lay between the germline ends. The CDR3, as DNA: TGTGCCAGCAGTGACCGGACTGGCGGTGAGCGCGAGCAGTACTTC. It is translated as CASSDRTGGEREQYF.

This clonotype was observed a handful of times. This rearrangement joins TRBV20-1 to TRBJ2-1, with a weak D call TRBD2 (6 bases). Germline loops: CDR1 DFQATT, CDR2 SNEGSKA (reference sequence). V lost 3 bases, J lost 10 bases, and 25 bases lay in between. This CDR3 is 16 amino acids long. CDR3 in DNA: TGCAGTGCTAGTTTTTGTAGGGGTCCGGCGGACTACGAGCAGTTCTTC. It translates to CSASFCRGPADYEQFF.

This clonotype was seen a few times. The CDR3, as DNA: TGCAGTGCTCGAAGCCGGGACAGGGACCCTCGAGGATCACCCCTCCACTTT. This codes for CSARSRDRDPRGSPLHF. The V and J genes are TRBV20-1 and TRBJ1-6, with TRBD1 matching over 9 bases. The V segment lost 5 bases and the J segment 10 bases; nucleotides outside the gene matches: 18. Germline-derived CDR1 and CDR2 are DFQATT and SNEGSKA (reference sequence). This CDR3 region has 17 residues.

This clonotype occurred a few times. The chain uses TRBV24-1 and TRBJ2-3; 11 nucleotides match TRBD2. V trimming: 5 bases; J trimming: 0 bases; junction bases outside the gene matches: 3. Germline CDR1 and CDR2: KGHDR and SFDVKD. The CDR3 extends over 16 amino acids. CDR3 bases: TGTGCCACCAGTGCGGGACTAGCGGTTAGCACAGATACGCAGTATTTT. This gives the protein CATSAGLAVSTDTQYF.

This clonotype showed up just a few times. The chain combines TRBV18 with TRBJ2-7; a possible D gene is TRBD1 (5 bases). Between the trimmed V and J ends, which lost 4 bases and 3 bases, there was a span of 13 bases. This CDR3 region has 14 residues. CDR1 and CDR2 from the germline V gene are KGHSH and LQKENI. CDR3 sequence: CASSRQYLRYEQYF. In DNA form, the CDR3 reads TGTGCCAGCTCACGACAGTATCTTCGCTACGAGCAGTACTTC.

V gene TRBV29-1 combines with J gene TRBJ1-1; 7 bases are a match to TRBD1. Germline CDR1 is SQVTM and CDR2 is ANQGSEA. This CDR3 contains 13 residues. V shed 4 bases and J 0 bases; nucleotides not matched to a gene: 2. The CDR3 nucleotides read TGCAGCGTTGCGGACAGGATGAACACTGAAGCTTTCTTT. It encodes CSVADRMNTEAFF.

J is TRBJ1-2 and V is TRBV7-9; D ambiguous. The CDR3 contains 11 residues. V was shortened by 3 bases and J by 7 bases, with 6 bases between the two germline ends. Germline V gene data show CDR1 as SEHNR and CDR2 as FQNEAQ (reference sequence). CDR3 DNA: TGTGCCAGCAGCTTGGGTTTTGGCTACACCTTC. Encoded protein: CASSLGFGYTF.

The chain carries TRBV29-1 and TRBJ1-5; D call uncertain. The CDR3 runs 13 residues. V lost 3 bases, J lost 6 bases, and 12 bases lay in between. The germline CDR1 and CDR2 sequences are SQVTM and ANQGSEA. CDR3 DNA: TGCAGCGTTGAGCCGCAGTCGGGTCAGCCCCAGCATTTT. It translates to CSVEPQSGQPQHF.

The chain combines TRBV12-3 or TRBV12-4 with TRBJ1-4, with D perhaps TRBD1 (6 bases). The CDR3 is 14 amino acids. V lost 8 bases and J 5 bases, leaving 15 bases between the germline ends. CDR3 DNA sequence: TGTGCCAGCGGAAAGACAGGAGAAAATGAAAAACTGTTTTTT. This codes for CASGKTGENEKLFF.

The CDR3 nucleotides read TGTGCCAGCAGCTTAGGTCCGGGTAGCGGGAGGTTGTACGAGCAGTACTTC. Protein product: CASSLGPGSGRLYEQYF. This chain uses TRBV7-2 with TRBJ2-5; 10 bases match TRBD2. TRBJ2-7 matches the DNA end more closely, so the J call is doubtful. The germline V gene has CDR1 SGHTA and CDR2 FQGNSA. The CDR3 contains 17 residues.

The rearrangement links TRBV20-1 to TRBJ1-4; D perhaps matches TRBD1 (6 bases). The CDR3 covers 14 residues. Germline V gives CDR1 DFQATT, CDR2 SNEGSKA (reference sequence). V was clipped by 0 bases and J by 4 bases, with 9 bases between them. CDR3 bases: TGCAGTGCTAGAGATCCAGGGGTTAATGAAAAACTGTTTTTT. This encodes CSARDPGVNEKLFF.

This clonotype showed up just a few times. The genes are TRBV7-9 and TRBJ2-5; D gene ambiguous. Trimming took 5 bases from V and 4 from J, leaving 8 bases between them. Germline assignment: CDR1 SEHNR and CDR2 FQNEAQ (reference sequence). The CDR3 has 12 amino acids. This CDR3 reads CASSPTSETQYF. DNA for the CDR3: TGTGCCAGCAGCCCAACCTCAGAGACCCAGTACTTC.

To note about this clonotype: A read error may explain this, as a much larger clone is one base away. The chain joins TRBV20-1 to TRBJ2-1; D unclear. The CDR3 is 13 residues long. V lost 5 bases to trimming and J lost 5 bases, with 13 bases between them. Germline CDR1 is DFQATT and CDR2 is SNEGSKA (reference sequence). The CDR3 DNA reads TGCAGTGCTGAGTTGTGTGAGCACAATGAGCAGTTCTTC. It translates to CSAELCEHNEQFF.

This rearrangement joins TRBV29-1 to TRBJ1-4; no firm D call. Trimming cost V 6 bases and J 0 bases, with 8 bases left between them. CDR1 and CDR2 from the germline V gene are SQVTM and ANQGSEA. The CDR3 length is 13 residues. In DNA form, the CDR3 reads TGCAGCGTGAGGAAATCAACTAATGAAAAACTGTTTTTT. Amino acids: CSVRKSTNEKLFF. Variable domain in full (rest from reference TRBV29-1 and TRBJ1-4): SAVISQKPSRDICQRGTSLTIQCQVDSQVTMMFWYRQQPGQSLTLIATANQGSEATYESGFVIDKFPISRPNLTFSTLTVSNMSPEDSSIYLCSVRKSTNEKLFFGSGTQLSVL.

Of note for this clonotype: A read error is possible here, since a much larger clone lies one base away. The rearrangement joins TRBV20-1 to TRBJ2-7; TRBD1 agrees at 7 bases. CDR3 size: 15 residues. Looked up from germline, CDR1 is DFQATT and CDR2 is SNEGSKA (reference sequence). Written as DNA, the CDR3 is TGCAGTGCTAGGCGGACAGGCGAAAATACCTACGTGCAGTACTTC. Translated, it gives CSARRTGENTYVQYF.

V and J are TRBV7-9 and TRBJ2-7; 9 bases agree with TRBD1. The CDR3 loop spans 16 amino acids. Germline CDR1 and CDR2: SEHNR and FQNEAQ (reference sequence). With 4 bases clipped from V and 2 bases from J, the junction kept 9 bases outside the gene matches. CDR3 sequence: CASSSNRGQGAYEQYF. CDR3 bases: TGTGCCAGCAGCTCCAACAGGGGGCAAGGCGCCTACGAGCAGTACTTC.

This sequence joins TRBV20-1 and TRBJ2-1; TRBD2 matches at 13 bases. J was trimmed by 0 bases and V by 2 bases; bases with no gene match: 7. The length of the CDR3 is 18 residues. Germline V gene sequence: CDR1 DFQATT, CDR2 SNEGSKA (reference sequence). The CDR3 spells CSARSGTSGDSSYNEQFF. For the CDR3, the DNA is TGCAGTGCTAGATCCGGGACTAGCGGGGATAGCTCCTACAATGAGCAGTTCTTC.

The rearrangement joins TRBV20-1 to TRBJ2-1; 7 bases map to TRBD1. Germline V gives CDR1 DFQATT, CDR2 SNEGSKA (reference sequence). The V and J ends lost 0 bases and 9 bases, in that order; junction bases with no gene match: 8. The CDR3 is 14 residues long. This CDR3 reads CSARDPYRGPEQFF. The CDR3 bases are TGCAGTGCTAGAGATCCCTACAGGGGACCTGAGCAGTTCTTC.

The V call is TRBV27, the J call TRBJ2-1; D is tentatively TRBD1 or TRBD2 (6 bases each). Between the trimmed V and J ends, which lost 8 bases and 8 bases, there was a span of 16 bases. Germline values: CDR1 MNHEY, CDR2 SMNVEV (reference sequence). CDR3 length: 13 residues. The CDR3, as DNA: TGTGCCAGCCGGATTATCGGGGGCCATGAGCAGTTCTTC. Translation: CASRIIGGHEQFF.

This clonotype occurred a few times. The chain combines TRBV20-1 with TRBJ1-1; possible D gene TRBD1, 5 bases. Germline loops: CDR1 DFQATT, CDR2 SNEGSKA (reference sequence). The ends were cut back, 1 base at V and 0 bases at J, with 15 bases in the middle. The CDR3 runs to 16 residues. CDR3 sequence reads: CSARASQGGMNTEAFF. Written as DNA, the CDR3 is TGCAGTGCTAGAGCTTCGCAGGGAGGAATGAACACTGAAGCTTTCTTT.

In this sample, this clonotype turned up a few times. V gene TRBV3-1 combines with J gene TRBJ1-2, with a weak D call TRBD1 (6 bases). CDR1 is LGHDT, CDR2 YNNKEL, per germline (reference sequence). The CDR3 is 16 amino acids. V lost 6 bases and J 6 bases, leaving 23 bases between the germline ends. In DNA, the CDR3 is TGTGCCAGCAGTCTCAATTGGGGGGGCGCATCGGATGGCTACACCTTC. Encoded protein: CASSLNWGGASDGYTF.

This clonotype was picked up many times. V usage is TRBV29-1 and J usage is TRBJ2-1; 11 nucleotides agree with TRBD2. V shed 7 bases, J shed 0 bases, and the junction held 2 bases outside the gene matches. Germline CDR1 reads SQVTM; CDR2 reads ANQGSEA. The CDR3 spans 14 residues. The CDR3 region has the DNA TGCAGCGCGACTAGCGGGAACTCCTACAATGAGCAGTTCTTC. Residues: CSATSGNSYNEQFF.

As for this clonotype: The junction shows a germline mismatch at one end, possibly a read error. The DNA for the CDR3 is TGTGCCAGCACTAAGACAGGGACCTACGGGCAGTACTTC. It encodes CASTKTGTYGQYF. V usage is TRBV12-3 or TRBV12-4 and J usage is TRBJ2-7; 7 bases map to TRBD1. This CDR3 contains 13 residues.

This clonotype has more than one count but fewer than ten. This rearrangement joins TRBV5-1 to TRBJ2-1; D ambiguous. Germline CDR1 is SGHRS and CDR2 is YFSETQ. V lost 0 bases and J 1 base, leaving 8 bases between the germline ends. The CDR3 is made up of 15 amino acids. CDR3 region: CASSLAPDSYNEQFF. The CDR3 coding sequence is TGCGCCAGCAGCTTGGCGCCGGATTCCTACAATGAGCAGTTCTTC.